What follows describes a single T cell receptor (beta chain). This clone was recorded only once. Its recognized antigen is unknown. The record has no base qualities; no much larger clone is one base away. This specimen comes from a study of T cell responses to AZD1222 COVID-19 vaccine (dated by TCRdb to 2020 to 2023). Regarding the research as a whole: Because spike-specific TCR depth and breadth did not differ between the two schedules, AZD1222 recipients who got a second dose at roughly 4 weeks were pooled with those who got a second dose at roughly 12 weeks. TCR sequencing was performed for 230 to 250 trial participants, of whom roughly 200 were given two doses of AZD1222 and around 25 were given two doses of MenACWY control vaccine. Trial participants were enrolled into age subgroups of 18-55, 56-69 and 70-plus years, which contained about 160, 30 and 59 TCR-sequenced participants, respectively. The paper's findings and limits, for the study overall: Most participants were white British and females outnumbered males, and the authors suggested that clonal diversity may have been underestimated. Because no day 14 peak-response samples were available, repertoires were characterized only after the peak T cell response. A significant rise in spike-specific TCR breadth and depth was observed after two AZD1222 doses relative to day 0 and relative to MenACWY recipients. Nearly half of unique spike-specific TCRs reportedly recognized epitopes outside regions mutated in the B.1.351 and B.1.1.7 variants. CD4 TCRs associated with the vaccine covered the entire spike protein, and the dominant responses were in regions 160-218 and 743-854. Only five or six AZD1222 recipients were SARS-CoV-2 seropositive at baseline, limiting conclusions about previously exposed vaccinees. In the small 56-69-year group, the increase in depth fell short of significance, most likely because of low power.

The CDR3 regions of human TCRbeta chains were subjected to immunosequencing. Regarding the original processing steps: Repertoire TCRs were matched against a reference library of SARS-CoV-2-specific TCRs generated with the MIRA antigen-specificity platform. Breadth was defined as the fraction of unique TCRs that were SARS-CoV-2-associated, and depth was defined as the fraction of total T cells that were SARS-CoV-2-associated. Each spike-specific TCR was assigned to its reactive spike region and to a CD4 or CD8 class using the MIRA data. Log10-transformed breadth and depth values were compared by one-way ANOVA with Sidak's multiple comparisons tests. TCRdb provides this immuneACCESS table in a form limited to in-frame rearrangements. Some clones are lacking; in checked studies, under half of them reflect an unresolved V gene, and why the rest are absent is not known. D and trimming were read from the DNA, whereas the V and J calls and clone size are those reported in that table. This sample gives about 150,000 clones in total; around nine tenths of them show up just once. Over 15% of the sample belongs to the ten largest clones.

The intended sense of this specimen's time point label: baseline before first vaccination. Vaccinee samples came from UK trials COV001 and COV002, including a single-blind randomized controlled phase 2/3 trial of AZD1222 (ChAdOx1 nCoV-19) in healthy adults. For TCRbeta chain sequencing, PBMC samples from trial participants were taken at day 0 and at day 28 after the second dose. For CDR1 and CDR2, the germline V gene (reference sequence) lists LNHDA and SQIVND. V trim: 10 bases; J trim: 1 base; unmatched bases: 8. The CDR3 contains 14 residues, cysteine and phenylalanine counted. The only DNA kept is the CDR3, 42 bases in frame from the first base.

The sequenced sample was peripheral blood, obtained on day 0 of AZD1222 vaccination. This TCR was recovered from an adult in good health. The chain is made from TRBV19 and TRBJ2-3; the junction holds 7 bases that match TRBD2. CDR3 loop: CATTWAGGTDTQYF. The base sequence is TGTGCCACGACCTGGGCGGGGGGCACAGATACGCAGTATTTT.